This TCR beta chain was found in a study of blood T cell repertoires in COVID-19. In the study overall: Acute and convalescent COVID-19 specimens originated in the United States, Italy and Spain. T cells, B-cell-depleted T cells, or PBMCs supplied cDNA or gDNA.

In the authors' methods: Counts of nucleated cells, estimated from reference gene primer amplification, were obtained. Only in-frame clones appear in the TCRdb table, and some are missing; sequencing was by immunoSEQ multiplex PCR. The V and J calls and the clone size are those of that table, but D and trimming were determined from the DNA. Among tens of thousands of clones listed, approximately 91% were seen once. Germline assignment: CDR1 SGHDN and CDR2 FVKESK. The CDR3 extends over 15 amino acids. Trimming stripped 0 bases from V and 4 bases from J, with 11 bases between. J is TRBJ2-3 and V is TRBV14, with D possibly matching TRBD2 (6 bases). The receptor comes from a human donor in a cohort sampled during active COVID-19. Sequenced material: peripheral blood. The CDR3 DNA follows: TGTGCCAGCAGCCAAGATAGTAGACTAGCAGATACGCAGTATTTT. It translates to CASSQDSRLADTQYF.